This paragraph reports one T cell receptor (beta chain). Its recognized antigen is unknown. Base qualities are not provided; no much larger clone lies one nucleotide away. The germline ends are 21 bases apart after V is trimmed by 6 bases and J by 0 bases. The CDR3 runs 18 residues from the cysteine to the phenylalanine. Kept here is only the CDR3 DNA, which spans 54 bases and is read in frame from base 1. CDR1 and CDR2, looked up from the germline V gene (reference sequence), are MNHEY and SMNVEV. The data stem from a study of blood T cell repertoires in COVID-19 (dated by TCRdb to 2018 to 2021). Describing the broader study: Samples covering the acute and convalescent phases of COVID-19 were provided by collaborators in the United States, Italy and Spain. The prospective study material was composed of cDNA or gDNA derived from T cells, B-cell-depleted T cells, or PBMCs. Subjects who had been exposed to COVID-19, were actively infected with it, or had recovered from it provided the deeply sampled blood TCRbeta repertoires that made up the dataset. The repertoires were released in a freely available public database meant as a resource for research on the immune response to SARS-CoV-2. Samples came from the ongoing ImmuneRACE study (first 160 participants) plus 1,254 subjects from 6 global collaborators. The sample metadata nearly always contained a de-identified subject ID, COVID-19 status, age in years and sex. Where available, HLA class I and class II types were obtained from metadata supplied by the sample provider rather than from assay-based typing.

Enrolling through a virtual design, the prospective study's participants ranged in age from roughly 18 to 95 years and lived across roughly 23 United States geographic areas. In the prospective study, participants were assigned to cohorts based on the clinical history participants reported in a screening survey and a study questionnaire. Mobile phlebotomists in the prospective study collected whole blood, serum and a nasopharyngeal or oropharyngeal swab from every participant. Prospective study participants could optionally give additional blood draws and questionnaires over an approximately 2-month period. Before DNA extraction, prospective study blood samples were shipped either frozen or at room temperature. The immunoSEQ Assay, a bias-controlled multiplex PCR, was used to amplify TCRbeta CDR3 regions from genomic DNA. On the study's bioinformatics: Nucleated cell counts per sample were estimated from amplification of reference gene primers within the assay. To quantify the absolute abundance of each unique TCRbeta CDR3 rearrangement, sequence reads were collapsed and filtered. For each sample, productive Simpson clonality was calculated as the square root of Simpson's diversity index over productive rearrangements. As stored in TCRdb, this immuneACCESS dataset retains in-frame rearrangements with V and J assigned. A fraction of the clones does not appear; measured against another copy, unresolved V genes explain less than half of the discrepancy, and the remainder lacks a known reason. That table is the source of V, J and clone size, and D and trimming were worked out from the DNA. The sample yields about 200,000 clones; roughly 83% were counted once. The top ten hold 4.5% to 6.5% of the sample.

The study at large found these results: The quantity of clinical and demographic metadata differed by source and by participant and was supplied without curation.

This receptor was taken from a man aged 35 to 55 with acute COVID-19. The receptor chain draws on TRBV27 and TRBJ1-5; no D gene call is confident. Sequenced: PBMCs or T cells enriched from blood (not recorded which). The nucleotide sequence reads as follows: TGTGCCAGCAGCCTCTCCGGCGGGAGACTTTATAGCAATCAGCCCCAGCATTTT. Translated, it gives CASSLSGGRLYSNQPQHF.